The 20 T cell receptor beta chains in this list originate from one sample, sequenced in a study of cytomegalovirus exposure and HLA in healthy donors. The PCR made use of 60 Vbeta and 13 Jbeta primers. The assay was immunoSEQ multiplex PCR, and TCRdb's table has in-frame clones only and misses some. The table has under 200,000 clones, 70% to 85% seen once; the top ten hold roughly 3.7%. Sequenced input: PBMCs. Receptors originate from a man between 25 and 39 years old in good health and CMV-seropositive.

For the CDR3, the DNA is TGTGCCAATGGGCCTGACAGGATTGGGACCGGGGAGCTGTTTTTT. Amino acid sequence: CANGPDRIGTGELFF. The rearrangement links TRBV2 to TRBJ2-2; tentative D call: TRBD1 (6 bases). The germline V and J ends were trimmed by 10 bases and 5 bases, with 20 bases remaining between them. Germline-derived CDR1 and CDR2 are SNHLY and FYNNEI. The CDR3 consists of 15 residues.

J is TRBJ2-5 and V is TRBV25-1; 7 bases agree with TRBD1. CDR1 and CDR2 from the germline V gene are MGHDK and SYGVNS. V lost 6 bases, J lost 3 bases, and 4 bases stayed unmatched. This CDR3 spans 13 amino acids. Here the CDR3 reads CASSDTGEETQYF. The CDR3 DNA is TGTGCCAGCAGCGACACAGGGGAAGAGACCCAGTACTTC.

CDR3 amino acids: CASSRRLNQRGQNNEQFF. The CDR3 nucleotides read TGTGCCAGTAGTAGACGACTTAACCAGCGGGGGCAAAACAATGAGCAGTTCTTC. The gene calls are TRBV19 and TRBJ2-1; 8 positions match TRBD2. Germline V lookup: CDR1 LNHDA, CDR2 SQIVND (reference sequence). J was trimmed by 5 bases and V by 4 bases; bases with no gene match: 16. This CDR3 comprises 18 residues.

The chain couples TRBV11-2 to TRBJ2-5, with 11 bases lining up with TRBD1. Germline-derived CDR1 and CDR2 are SGHAT and FQNNGV. The CDR3 sequence is 15 residues long. Germline trimming cut 5 bases from V and 4 bases from J; bases unmatched to any gene: 6. The CDR3 bases are TGTGCCAGCAGCCGGAGGGACAGGGGGAGAGAGACCCAGTACTTC. Translation gives CASSRRDRGRETQYF. Using reference TRBV11-2 and TRBJ2-5 for the parts outside the CDR3, the full variable domain is EAGVAQSPRYKIIEKRQSVAFWCNPISGHATLYWYQQILGQGPKLLIQFQNNGVVDDSQLPKDRFSAERLKGVDSTLKIQPAKLEDSAVYLCASSRRDRGRETQYFGPGTRLLVL.

The chain uses TRBV6-5 and TRBJ2-7; no definite D call. The CDR3 consists of 13 residues. V lost 6 bases to trimming and J lost 4 bases, with 13 bases between them. The V gene's germline CDR1 is MNHEY and CDR2 SVGAGI. This chain's CDR3 is CASSPETFYEQYF. CDR3 bases: TGTGCCAGCAGCCCCGAGACATTTTACGAGCAGTACTTC.

The chain joins TRBV4-1 to TRBJ2-7; D call uncertain. Germline V CDR1 and CDR2: MGHRA, YSYEKL. V shed 0 bases and J shed 3 bases, with 12 bases lying between them. The length of the CDR3 is 15 residues. CDR3 region: CASSQEYGSGYEQYF. The CDR3 coding sequence is TGCGCCAGCAGCCAAGAATACGGTTCGGGCTACGAGCAGTACTTC.

The genes are TRBV25-1 and TRBJ1-2; D is perhaps TRBD1 (5 bases). Trimming cost V 1 base and J 4 bases, with 10 bases left between them. The CDR3 loop spans 14 amino acids. The V gene's germline CDR1 is MGHDK and CDR2 SYGVNS. CDR3 nucleotide sequence: TGTGCCAGCAGTGAATCAGCAGGGATCTATGGCTACACCTTC. As protein: CASSESAGIYGYTF.

J is TRBJ2-5 and V is TRBV5-1; 8 bases align to TRBD1. The V gene's germline CDR1 is SGHRS and CDR2 YFSETQ. Unmatched junction bases numbered 7, after V lost 3 bases and J lost 3 bases. The CDR3 is 15 amino acids. This chain's CDR3 is CASSSIPGQEETQYF. For the CDR3, the DNA is TGCGCCAGCAGCTCAATACCGGGACAGGAAGAGACCCAGTACTTC. The variable domain in full, with the rest retrieved from reference TRBV5-1 and TRBJ2-5, is KAGVTQTPRYLIKTRGQQVTLSCSPISGHRSVSWYQQTPGQGLQFLFEYFSETQRNKGNFPGRFSGRQFSNSRSEMNVSTLELGDSALYLCASSSIPGQEETQYFGPGTRLLVL.

The chain links TRBV4-1 to TRBJ1-1; TRBD1 aligns across 9 bases. From germline, CDR1 is MGHRA and CDR2 YSYEKL. This CDR3 has 15 residues. V shed 1 base and J 5 bases; nucleotides not matched to a gene: 5. CDR3 amino acids: CASSQVGTGRTEAFF. For the CDR3, the DNA is TGCGCCAGCAGCCAAGTAGGGACAGGGAGGACTGAAGCTTTCTTT.

This rearrangement joins TRBV2 to TRBJ2-2, with D perhaps TRBD2 (5 bases). Deletions cut 1 base from V and 3 bases from J, with 15 bases between. The germline V gene encodes CDR1 SNHLY and CDR2 FYNNEI. The CDR3 is 17 residues long. The CDR3 sequence is CASSEGEPARYTGELFF. In DNA, the CDR3 is TGTGCCAGCAGTGAAGGGGAGCCGGCCCGATACACCGGGGAGCTGTTTTTT.

The CDR3 loop is CASSQDTNTGELFF. The CDR3 nucleotides are TGTGCCAGCAGCCAGGACACGAACACCGGGGAGCTGTTTTTT. This chain links TRBV7-9 with TRBJ2-2; tentatively, D is TRBD1 (5 bases). The germline V and J ends were trimmed by 5 bases and 0 bases, with 7 bases remaining between them. The CDR3 length is 14 residues. Per germline, CDR1 SEHNR and CDR2 FQNEAQ (reference sequence).

The chain couples TRBV4-1 to TRBJ2-6; 8 positions agree with TRBD2. The CDR3 extends over 18 amino acids. Germline-derived CDR1 and CDR2 are MGHRA and YSYEKL. J was trimmed by 2 bases and V by 1 base; bases with no gene match: 7. The DNA for the CDR3 is TGCGCCAGCAGCCAAGGGCCCCGGGGGGGCACTGGGGCCAACGTCCTGACTTTC. Its translation: CASSQGPRGGTGANVLTF.

This clone was seen just once. J is TRBJ1-1 and V is TRBV28; D not resolved. The CDR3 has 12 amino acids. The germline V and J ends were trimmed by 7 bases and 5 bases, with 11 bases remaining between them. CDR1 is MDHEN and CDR2 is SYDVKM in the germline V gene. CDR3 region: CASNIPGTEAFF. Here the CDR3 DNA reads TGTGCCAGCAACATTCCGGGGACTGAAGCTTTCTTT.

This rearrangement joins TRBV5-6 to TRBJ1-1, with TRBD1 matching over 8 bases. V lost 4 bases and J lost 6; bases outside the gene matches: 14. Germline V lookup: CDR1 SGHDT, CDR2 YYEEEE. The CDR3 sequence is 16 residues long. The CDR3 loop is CASSPDLGDRGAEAFF. CDR3 bases: TGTGCCAGCAGCCCTGACCTCGGTGACAGGGGTGCTGAAGCTTTCTTT.

The chain has TRBV5-1 and TRBJ2-1; tentatively, D is TRBD2 (5 bases). The CDR3 is 14 residues long. From germline, CDR1 is SGHRS and CDR2 YFSETQ. The V and J ends lost 3 bases and 0 bases respectively, with 7 bases between them. The CDR3 region has the DNA TGCGCCAGCAGCTGGAGGAGCTCCTACAATGAGCAGTTCTTC. Translation: CASSWRSSYNEQFF.

In this sample, this clone turned up a few times. Other DNA sequences from this sample encode an identical CDR3 as well. The V and J genes are TRBV10-3 and TRBJ1-2, with 7 bases that match TRBD1. Germline CDR1 is ENHRY and CDR2 is SYGVKD. The CDR3 is 16 amino acids. Trimming cost V 0 bases and J 3 bases; bases outside gene matches: 7. CDR3 DNA sequence: TGTGCCATCAGTGAGTCGCCAGGGGGTGATGACTATGGCTACACCTTC. It yields the protein CAISESPGGDDYGYTF.

The chain combines TRBV7-2 with TRBJ2-3, with 8 bases aligning to TRBD2. V lost 5 bases, J lost 4 bases, and 11 bases stayed unmatched. The CDR3 is 16 amino acids. Germline CDR1 reads SGHTA; CDR2 reads FQGNSA. CDR3 nucleotides: TGTGCCAGCAGCCCAGGGGTTCGGGGGGGATCAGATACGCAGTATTTT. Its translation: CASSPGVRGGSDTQYF.

This clone was counted a few times. The chain is built from TRBV18 and TRBJ2-3; possible D gene TRBD2, 6 bases. The CDR3 loop spans 14 amino acids. The V end lost 10 bases, the J end lost 4 bases, and 18 bases lay between the germline ends. Germline lookup yields CDR1 KGHSH and CDR2 LQKENI. CDR3 loop: CATSPERVADTQYF. The CDR3 DNA follows: TGTGCCACCTCCCCCGAGCGGGTGGCAGATACGCAGTATTTT.

The genes are TRBV6-5 and TRBJ2-4, with D perhaps matching TRBD2 (5 bases). Germline V gene sequence: CDR1 MNHEY, CDR2 SVGAGI. Trimming took 6 bases from V and 3 from J, leaving 12 bases between them. The CDR3 has 14 residues. The CDR3 DNA sequence: TGTGCCAGCAGGCCAGGACTTGGCAAAAACATTCAGTACTTC. Translated: CASRPGLGKNIQYF.

The chain employs TRBV5-4 and TRBJ2-3; D is perhaps TRBD2 (7 bases). Between the trimmed V and J ends, which lost 4 bases and 0 bases, there was a span of 15 bases. From germline, CDR1 is SGHNT and CDR2 YYREEE (reference sequence). The length of the CDR3 is 16 residues. CDR3 sequence: CASSGRGGRSTDTQYF. Here the CDR3 DNA reads TGTGCCAGCAGCGGTAGGGGGGGGCGGAGCACAGATACGCAGTATTTT.